The rows below give T cell receptor beta chains drawn from one sample of a study of cytomegalovirus exposure and HLA in healthy donors. This table comes from immunoSEQ multiplex PCR, and its TCRdb copy is limited to in-frame clones, with some not included. The table records 65,000 to 75,000 clones, 55% to 80% of them present only once. Sequenced sample: PBMCs. Receptors originate from a woman aged 25-40 years in good health and CMV-seronegative. CDR3s include the opening cysteine and the closing phenylalanine or tryptophan. The order of the fields is D gene, clone size, V gene, J gene, CDR3 length, CDR3 DNA, CDR3 protein. A D gene is named only where the DNA matches it firmly. Rows give clone size only sometimes, using once, few, many, or a class for an expanded clone.

TRBD2,once,TRBV30,TRBJ2-3,16,TGTGCCTGGAGCGCCCTAGCGGGGGGGCAGGGAGATACGCAGTATTTT,CAWSALAGGQGDTQYF
-,-,TRBV9,TRBJ1-1,14,TGTGCCAGCAGCCTCGGTATAGAGAACACTGAAGCTTTCTTT,CASSLGIENTEAFF
TRBD2,-,TRBV25-1,TRBJ2-1,14,TGTGCCAGCAGTGAACGTTGGCGGGGGTCCGGGGAGTTCTTC,CASSERWRGSGEFF
TRBD2,-,TRBV4-1,TRBJ2-1,15,TGCGCCAGCAGCCAAGTGCTAGCGGGGGGCGATGAGCAGTTCTTC,CASSQVLAGGDEQFF
TRBD1,-,TRBV9,TRBJ1-1,15,TGTGCCAGCAGCACAGGACAGGGAGAGAACACTGAAGCTTTCTTT,CASSTGQGENTEAFF
TRBD1,-,TRBV27,TRBJ1-2,17,TGTGCCAGCAGTTTAGGCCCTTTTGACAGGGGACGCCGGGGCTACACCTTC,CASSLGPFDRGRRGYTF
-,few,TRBV5-6,TRBJ1-2,13,TGTGCCAGCAGCTTGTCGGGGAACTATGGCTACACCTTC,CASSLSGNYGYTF
-,-,TRBV6-5,TRBJ1-1,14,TGTGCCAGCAGTTACTCGAAGGGAGACACTGAAGCTTTCTTT,CASSYSKGDTEAFF
TRBD1,-,TRBV6-1,TRBJ2-7,15,TGTGCCAGCAGTCCAACCGGGACAGGGCTCTACGAGCAGTACTTC,CASSPTGTGLYEQYF
-,-,TRBV12-5,TRBJ1-1,15,TGTGCTAGTGGTTCGACCGGGACATTGAACACTGAAGCTTTCTTT,CASGSTGTLNTEAFF